The 21 T cell receptor beta chains below were found in one sample sequenced in a study of identical twins. Each CDR3 protein gets one entry after TCRdb re-called the 5' RACE reads with MiXCR. The table has 450,000 or so distinct CDR3 sequences, 14% seen once. These data were likewise used in another study, on yellow fever vaccine responses in identical twins.

The source material was CD4+ T cells sorted from blood. Source of these receptors: a woman between 18 and 29 years old in good health.

This clonotype was found a few times. The chain recombines TRBV13 with TRBJ2-5, with D possibly called TRBD1 or TRBD2 (5 bases each). CDR1 is PRHDT and CDR2 is FYEKMQ in the germline V gene (reference sequence). Trimming stripped 3 bases from V and 2 bases from J, with 13 bases between. This CDR3 has 15 residues. Here the CDR3 DNA reads TGTGCCAGCAGCTTCTGGGGACCCCGGCAAGAGACCCAGTACTTC. Translating it yields CASSFWGPRQETQYF.

This clonotype was seen more than once but under ten times. V is TRBV6-1 and J is TRBJ1-3, with a possible D match to TRBD1 (6 bases). V was trimmed by 6 bases and J by 1 base, leaving 13 bases between them. The germline V gene has CDR1 MNHNS and CDR2 SASEGT. The CDR3 is made up of 15 amino acids. Here the CDR3 reads CASSKGHSSGNTIYF. The CDR3, as DNA: TGTGCCAGCAGCAAGGGACATTCTTCTGGAAACACCATATATTTT.

The chain joins TRBV28 to TRBJ1-3; 7 positions agree with TRBD1. The V and J ends lost 1 base and 4 bases, in that order; junction bases with no gene match: 4. CDR3 length: 15 amino acids. Germline V gene data show CDR1 as MDHEN and CDR2 as SYDVKM. The CDR3 bases are TGTGCCAGCAGTTTATCCGGGACAGCCGGAAACACCATATATTTT. It yields the protein CASSLSGTAGNTIYF.

Only a few counts were recorded for this clonotype. The gene calls are TRBV7-2 and TRBJ2-3; D gene uncertain. The V end was cut by 0 bases, the J end by 7 bases, with 14 bases between. The CDR3 is 15 residues long. Per the germline V gene, CDR1 is SGHTA and CDR2 is FQGNSA. CDR3 residues: CASSLAGKRSNTQYF. For the CDR3, the DNA is TGTGCCAGCAGCTTAGCGGGGAAGAGGTCAAATACGCAGTATTTT.

In this sample, this clonotype turned up a few times. V usage is TRBV5-1 and J usage is TRBJ2-5, with D hard to call. V was clipped by 0 bases and J by 0 bases, with 6 bases between them. CDR3 length: 14 amino acids. The germline V gene has CDR1 SGHRS and CDR2 YFSETQ. This CDR3 is CASSLESYQETQYF. In DNA, the CDR3 is TGCGCCAGCAGCTTGGAAAGTTACCAAGAGACCCAGTACTTC.

This clonotype was seen only a few times. The genes are TRBV5-1 and TRBJ2-1, with TRBD1 matching 9 bases. The V and J ends lost 5 bases and 8 bases, in that order; junction bases with no gene match: 11. CDR1 is SGHRS, CDR2 YFSETQ, per germline. The CDR3 consists of 15 residues. The CDR3 sequence is CASSQTGTGNHEQFF. DNA of the CDR3: TGCGCCAGCAGTCAAACCGGGACAGGGAACCATGAGCAGTTCTTC.

This clonotype was seen once. V and J are TRBV28 and TRBJ1-5; tentatively, D is TRBD1 (6 bases). CDR3 size: 14 residues. V lost 5 bases to trimming and J lost 7 bases, with 15 bases between them. Germline CDR1 MDHEN, CDR2 SYDVKM. The CDR3 DNA reads TGTGCCAGCAGTGGGTCCGGGGGCGGGCAGCCCCAGCATTTT. Translating it yields CASSGSGGGQPQHF.

In this sample, this clonotype turned up many times. This chain uses TRBV2 with TRBJ2-1; TRBD1 might be the D (6 bases). This CDR3 spans 14 amino acids. The germline CDR1 and CDR2 sequences are SNHLY and FYNNEI. V lost 6 bases and J 4 bases, leaving 13 bases between the germline ends. Here the CDR3 reads CASRGAAAYNEQFF. The DNA of the CDR3 is TGTGCCAGCAGGGGGGCTGCGGCTTACAATGAGCAGTTCTTC.

The chain combines TRBV7-2 with TRBJ2-1, with D unresolved. The CDR3 runs to 15 residues. V was clipped by 5 bases and J by 0 bases, with 11 bases between them. CDR1 is SGHTA and CDR2 is FQGNSA in the germline V gene. For the CDR3, the DNA is TGTGCCAGCAGCCCGGCTATGAGCTCCTACAATGAGCAGTTCTTC. Translating it yields CASSPAMSSYNEQFF.

This clonotype came up many times. This chain connects TRBV20-1 to TRBJ2-1; 7 nucleotides line up with TRBD2. The length of the CDR3 is 16 residues. CDR1 and CDR2 from the germline V gene are DFQATT and SNEGSKA (reference sequence). V was clipped by 1 base and J by 1 base; unmatched bases: 7. Here the CDR3 reads CSARVTSGESYNEQFF. In DNA, the CDR3 is TGCAGTGCTAGAGTTACAAGCGGGGAATCCTACAATGAGCAGTTCTTC.

This clonotype was counted only a few times. V gene TRBV18 combines with J gene TRBJ2-7; 10 positions match TRBD1. V lost 4 bases, J lost 4 bases, and 13 bases stayed unmatched. The germline V gene encodes CDR1 KGHSH and CDR2 LQKENI. This CDR3 spans 17 amino acids. DNA for the CDR3: TGTGCCAGCTCACTCAGCCCCGGGGACAGGGGCGAGTACGAGCAGTACTTC. It translates to CASSLSPGDRGEYEQYF.

The CDR3 nucleotides read TGTGCCAGCAGACTCGGTGGCGGGAGGCAGTACTTC. Translation gives CASRLGGGRQYF. This chain connects TRBV6-2 or TRBV6-3 to TRBJ2-7; TRBD2 aligns across 7 bases. In germline, CDR1 is MNHEY, CDR2 SVGEGT. J was trimmed by 9 bases and V by 6 bases; bases with no gene match: 8. CDR3 size: 12 residues.

In its sample, this clonotype was seen a few times. The V gene is TRBV20-1, the J gene TRBJ2-4; D might be TRBD1 (6 bases). Germline V gives CDR1 DFQATT, CDR2 SNEGSKA (reference sequence). This CDR3 has 15 residues. Trimming cost V 3 bases and J 2 bases, with 14 bases left between them. The CDR3 spells CSARPRQVSKNIQYF. CDR3 coding DNA: TGCAGTGCTAGGCCCAGACAGGTTTCCAAAAACATTCAGTACTTC.

Concerning this clonotype itself: No DNA is shown, since the ends of the CDR3 on it are uncertain; the CDR3 is the one TCRdb lists. The chain recombines TRBV5-1 with TRBJ2-7; TRBD1 is the table's D call and was not checked against the DNA. The CDR3 region is 15 residues in length, termini included. Germline CDR1 is SGHRS and CDR2 is YFSETQ. The CDR3 loop is CASTSGRDRVYEQYF.

In this sample, this clonotype turned up many times. CDR3 nucleotide sequence: TGTGCCACCAGTTGGACTAGCGGTTACAATGAGCAGTTCTTC. Translated: CATSWTSGYNEQFF. The chain uses TRBV24-1 and TRBJ2-1; 10 positions agree with TRBD2. Germline CDR1 is KGHDR and CDR2 is SFDVKD. The CDR3 runs 14 residues. V shed 6 bases and J 4 bases; nucleotides not matched to a gene: 2.

This clonotype came up a few times. V usage is TRBV11-2 and J usage is TRBJ2-7, with 10 bases fitting TRBD1. This CDR3 is 17 amino acids long. Germline CDR1 SGHAT, CDR2 FQNNGV. With V trimmed by 0 bases and J by 0 bases, 5 bases remained unmatched. The CDR3 is CASSLDRGQGSSYEQYF. The DNA for the CDR3 is TGTGCCAGCAGCTTAGATCGGGGACAGGGGAGCTCCTACGAGCAGTACTTC.

This clonotype was found many times. The V call is TRBV2, the J call TRBJ2-2, with TRBD2 matching 7 bases. The ends lost 4 bases at V and 6 bases at J; junction bases unmatched: 8. CDR3 length equals 15 residues. In germline, CDR1 is SNHLY, CDR2 FYNNEI. CDR3 coding DNA: TGTGCCAGCAGTGGGCAGCGGGGTCTAGCCGGGGAGCTGTTTTTT. Residues: CASSGQRGLAGELFF.

This chain uses TRBV9 with TRBJ1-2; D ambiguous. The CDR3 runs 14 residues. CDR1 and CDR2 (germline): SGDLS, YYNGEE. Deletions cut 2 bases from V and 3 bases from J, with 11 bases between. In DNA, the CDR3 is TGTGCCAGCAGCGTCGACGGAGCTTACTATGGCTACACCTTC. This sequence encodes CASSVDGAYYGYTF. The full variable domain, with the rest looked up from reference TRBV9 and TRBJ1-2, is DSGVTQTPKHLITATGQRVTLRCSPRSGDLSVYWYQQSLDQGLQFLIQYYNGEERAKGNILERFSAQQFPDLHSELNLSSLELGDSALYFCASSVDGAYYGYTFGSGTRLTVV.

The chain is built from TRBV28 and TRBJ2-7; D is possibly TRBD1 (6 bases). Germline CDR1 MDHEN, CDR2 SYDVKM. The CDR3 extends over 15 amino acids. V was trimmed by 7 bases and J by 0 bases, leaving 16 bases between them. CDR3 residues: CASTLTGYPSYEQYF. CDR3 in DNA: TGTGCCAGCACCCTAACAGGGTATCCCTCCTACGAGCAGTACTTC.

This clonotype was seen only a few times. The chain has TRBV7-2 and TRBJ1-1; unclear D gene. CDR3 size: 13 residues. The V end lost 1 base, the J end lost 7 bases, and 10 bases lay between the germline ends. Per the germline V gene, CDR1 is SGHTA and CDR2 is FQGNSA. The CDR3 DNA sequence: TGTGCCAGCAGCTTAGGTTTAGTCGGTGAAGCTTTCTTT. This codes for CASSLGLVGEAFF.

This chain connects TRBV3-1 to TRBJ2-7, with 12 positions matching TRBD2. Losses at the gene ends were 5 bases for V and 2 bases for J; bases not matched to a gene: 7. The CDR3 consists of 16 residues. Germline CDR1 is LGHDT and CDR2 is YNNKEL (reference sequence). The CDR3 spells CASSAGLAGLPYEQYF. The CDR3 coding sequence is TGTGCCAGCAGCGCTGGACTAGCGGGACTCCCCTACGAGCAGTACTTC.